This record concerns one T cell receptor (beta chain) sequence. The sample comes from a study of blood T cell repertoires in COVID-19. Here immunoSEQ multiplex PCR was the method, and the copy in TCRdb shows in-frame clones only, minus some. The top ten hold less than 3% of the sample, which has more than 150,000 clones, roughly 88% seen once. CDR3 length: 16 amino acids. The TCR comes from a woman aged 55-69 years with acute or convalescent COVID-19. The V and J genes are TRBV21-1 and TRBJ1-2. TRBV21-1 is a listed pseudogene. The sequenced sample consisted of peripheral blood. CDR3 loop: CASSKGEGGRGYGYTF. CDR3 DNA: TGTGCCAGCAGCAAAGGAGAGGGGGGGCGCGGGTATGGCTACACCTTC.